This T cell receptor beta chain emerged from a study of graft-versus-host responses after intestinal transplantation. Study overall: Among the recipients, transplants were multivisceral, liver-intestinal, or isolated intestinal. The whole recipient group had anti-thymocyte globulin induction followed by tacrolimus and steroids for about three years. Study-wide findings and caveats: There were GvH clones found in recipient marrow, and some of them appeared first in ileum or blood. The study associated peak circulating GvH clone levels with early post-transplant HvG declines.

TCRdb's copy holds only in-frame clones and misses some; the assay was immunoSEQ multiplex PCR. This sample carries tens of thousands of clones, 90% to 95% of them seen once, and the ten largest clones take 0.45% to 0.55%. CDR1 SGHAT and CDR2 FQNNGV come from the germline V gene. V shed 1 base and J shed 12 bases, with 16 bases lying between them. There are 14 residues in the CDR3. Note on this clone: Its antigen is currently unknown.

The sequencing here drew on unstimulated CD8+ T cells sorted from spleen or lymph node cells, taken before intestinal transplant. This sequence joins TRBV11-2 and TRBJ2-1; weak D call: TRBD1 (6 bases). The source is a human donor who received an intestinal transplant. The chain's CDR3 is CASSLVGGGEGQFF. In DNA, the CDR3 is TGTGCCAGCAGCTTAGTGGGTGGGGGCGAGGGGCAGTTCTTC.